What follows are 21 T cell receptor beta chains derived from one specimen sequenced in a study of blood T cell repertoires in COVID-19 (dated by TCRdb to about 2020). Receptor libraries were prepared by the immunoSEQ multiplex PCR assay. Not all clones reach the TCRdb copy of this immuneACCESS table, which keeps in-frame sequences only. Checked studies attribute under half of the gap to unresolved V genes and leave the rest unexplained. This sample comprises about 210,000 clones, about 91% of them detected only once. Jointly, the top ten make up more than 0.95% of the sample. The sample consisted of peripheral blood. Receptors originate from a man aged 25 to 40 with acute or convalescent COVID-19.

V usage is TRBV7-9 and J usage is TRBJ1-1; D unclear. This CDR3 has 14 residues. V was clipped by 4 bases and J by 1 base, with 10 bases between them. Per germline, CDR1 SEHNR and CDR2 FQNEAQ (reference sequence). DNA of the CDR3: TGTGCCAGCAGCTCGGGATCCCAGAACACTGAAGCTTTCTTT. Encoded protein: CASSSGSQNTEAFF.

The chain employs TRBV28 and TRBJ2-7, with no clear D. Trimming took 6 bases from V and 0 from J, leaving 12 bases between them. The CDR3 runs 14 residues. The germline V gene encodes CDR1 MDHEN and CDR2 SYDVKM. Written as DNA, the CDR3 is TGTGCCAGCAGCCAGAGGCACACCTCCTACGAGCAGTACTTC. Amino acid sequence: CASSQRHTSYEQYF.

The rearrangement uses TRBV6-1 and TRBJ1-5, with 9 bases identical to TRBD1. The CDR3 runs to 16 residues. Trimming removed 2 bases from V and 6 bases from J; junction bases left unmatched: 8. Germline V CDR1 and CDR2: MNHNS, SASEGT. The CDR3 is CASSERGTGSIQPQHF. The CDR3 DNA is TGTGCCAGCAGTGAAAGAGGGACAGGGTCTATTCAGCCCCAGCATTTT.

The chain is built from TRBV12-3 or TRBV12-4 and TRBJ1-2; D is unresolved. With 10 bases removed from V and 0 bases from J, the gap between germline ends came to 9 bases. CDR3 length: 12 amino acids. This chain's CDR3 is CATTPSNYGYTF. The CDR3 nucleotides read TGTGCCACTACGCCTTCTAACTATGGCTACACCTTC.

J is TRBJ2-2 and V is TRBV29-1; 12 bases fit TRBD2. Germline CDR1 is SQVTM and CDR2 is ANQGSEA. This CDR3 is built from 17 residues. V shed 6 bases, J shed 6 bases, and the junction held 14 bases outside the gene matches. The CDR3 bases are TGCAGCGTGGAGGGGGCTAGCGGGAGGGGAATGTCCGGGGAGCTGTTTTTT. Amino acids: CSVEGASGRGMSGELFF.

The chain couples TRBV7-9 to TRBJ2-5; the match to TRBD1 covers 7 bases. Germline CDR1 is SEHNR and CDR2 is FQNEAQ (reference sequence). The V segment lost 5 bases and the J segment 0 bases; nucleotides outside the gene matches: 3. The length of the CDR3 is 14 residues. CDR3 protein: CASSPDRDQETQYF. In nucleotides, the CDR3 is TGTGCCAGCAGCCCCGACAGGGACCAAGAGACCCAGTACTTC.

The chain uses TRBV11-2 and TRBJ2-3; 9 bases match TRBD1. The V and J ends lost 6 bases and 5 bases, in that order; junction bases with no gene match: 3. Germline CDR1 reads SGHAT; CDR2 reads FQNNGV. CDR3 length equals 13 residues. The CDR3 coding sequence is TGTGCCAGCAGTACAGGGGGCCGAGATACGCAGTATTTT. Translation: CASSTGGRDTQYF.

The CDR3 sequence: CASSNRGASKYNEQFF. The CDR3 DNA reads as TGTGCCAGCAGCAACCGGGGGGCTAGCAAATACAATGAGCAGTTCTTC. This chain connects TRBV7-8 to TRBJ2-1, with D possibly being TRBD2 (7 bases). V was shortened by 5 bases and J by 4 bases, with 18 bases between the two germline ends. Germline V CDR1 and CDR2: SGHVS, FQNEAQ. This CDR3 has 16 residues.

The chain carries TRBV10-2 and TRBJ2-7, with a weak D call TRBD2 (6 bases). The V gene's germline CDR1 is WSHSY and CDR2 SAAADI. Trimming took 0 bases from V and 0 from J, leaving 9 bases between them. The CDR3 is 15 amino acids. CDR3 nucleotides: TGCGCCAGCAGTGAGTCGGGGGGAAGCTCCTACGAGCAGTACTTC. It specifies CASSESGGSSYEQYF.

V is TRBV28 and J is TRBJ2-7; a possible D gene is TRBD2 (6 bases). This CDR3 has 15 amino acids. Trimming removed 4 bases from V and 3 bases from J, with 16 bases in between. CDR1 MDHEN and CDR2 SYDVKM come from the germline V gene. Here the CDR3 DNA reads TGTGCCAGCAGTTCGTATAGGGGAGGATTCTACGAGCAGTACTTC. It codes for CASSSYRGGFYEQYF.

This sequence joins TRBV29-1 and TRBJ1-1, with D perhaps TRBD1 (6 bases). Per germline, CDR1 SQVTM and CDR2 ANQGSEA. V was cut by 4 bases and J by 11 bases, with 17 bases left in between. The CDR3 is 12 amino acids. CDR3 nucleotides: TGCAGCGTTGTGGGGGCGGGTGTTGTGGCTTTCTTT. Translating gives CSVVGAGVVAFF.

DNA for the CDR3: TGCGCCAGCAGCCAAGGCAGGGGAAACAATCAGCCCCAGCATTTT. It codes for CASSQGRGNNQPQHF. V gene TRBV4-1 combines with J gene TRBJ1-5; possibly TRBD1 for D (6 bases). Germline values: CDR1 MGHRA, CDR2 YSYEKL. The CDR3 runs to 15 residues. Trimming shortened V by 1 base and J by 3 bases, and 10 bases separated the two germline ends.

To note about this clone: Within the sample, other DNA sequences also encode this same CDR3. The CDR3 reads CASSLGRGLGYTF. In nucleotides, the CDR3 is TGTGCCAGCAGTTTGGGCAGGGGGCTTGGCTACACCTTC. The chain recombines TRBV28 with TRBJ1-2; 8 bases map to TRBD1. Germline values: CDR1 MDHEN, CDR2 SYDVKM. The CDR3 spans 13 residues. Unmatched junction bases numbered 4, after V lost 3 bases and J lost 7 bases.

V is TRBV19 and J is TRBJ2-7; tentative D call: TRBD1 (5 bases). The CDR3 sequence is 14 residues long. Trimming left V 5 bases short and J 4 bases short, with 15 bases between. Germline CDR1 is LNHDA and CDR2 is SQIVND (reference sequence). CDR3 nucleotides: TGTGCCAGTAGTCAATCAGGGAAATTATACGAGCAGTACTTC. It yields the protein CASSQSGKLYEQYF.

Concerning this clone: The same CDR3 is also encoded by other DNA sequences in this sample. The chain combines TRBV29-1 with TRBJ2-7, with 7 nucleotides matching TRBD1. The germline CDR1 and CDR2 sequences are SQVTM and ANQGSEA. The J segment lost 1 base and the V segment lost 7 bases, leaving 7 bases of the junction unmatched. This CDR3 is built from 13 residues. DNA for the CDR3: TGCAGCGCCGAGGGGGACAGATCCTACGAGCAGTACTTC. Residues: CSAEGDRSYEQYF.

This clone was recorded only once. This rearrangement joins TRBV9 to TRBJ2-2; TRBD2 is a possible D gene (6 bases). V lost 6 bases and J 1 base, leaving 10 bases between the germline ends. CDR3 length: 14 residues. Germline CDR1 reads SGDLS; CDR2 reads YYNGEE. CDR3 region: CASMRGKNTGELFF. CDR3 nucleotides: TGTGCCAGCATGCGGGGAAAGAACACCGGGGAGCTGTTTTTT.

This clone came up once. For the CDR3, the DNA is TGTGCCAACGGACTAGCGGGGGGCCCAACGGCCCATACGCAGTATTTT. Its translation is CANGLAGGPTAHTQYF. V is TRBV6-9 and J is TRBJ2-3; TRBD2 matches at 14 bases. The germline V gene has CDR1 MNHGY and CDR2 SVAAGI. Trimming at V came to 10 bases and at J to 7 bases, leaving 13 bases not matched to a gene. The CDR3 runs to 16 residues.

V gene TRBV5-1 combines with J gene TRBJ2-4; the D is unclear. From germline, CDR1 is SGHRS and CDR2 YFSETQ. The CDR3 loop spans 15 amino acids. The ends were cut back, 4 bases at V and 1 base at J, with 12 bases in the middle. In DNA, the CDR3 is TGCGCCAGCAGCCATAATAAAGAGGCCAAAAACATTCAGTACTTC. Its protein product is CASSHNKEAKNIQYF.

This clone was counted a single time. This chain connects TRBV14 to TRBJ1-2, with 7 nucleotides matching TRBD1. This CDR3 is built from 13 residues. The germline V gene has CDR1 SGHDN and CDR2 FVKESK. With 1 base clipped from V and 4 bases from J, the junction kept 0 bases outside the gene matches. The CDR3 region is CASSQAGGYGYTF. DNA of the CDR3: TGTGCCAGCAGCCAAGCAGGGGGCTATGGCTACACCTTC.

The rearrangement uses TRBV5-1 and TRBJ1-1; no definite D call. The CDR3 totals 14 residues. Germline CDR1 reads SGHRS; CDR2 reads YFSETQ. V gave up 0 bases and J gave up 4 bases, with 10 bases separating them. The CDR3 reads CASSLVPGLTEAFF. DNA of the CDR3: TGCGCCAGCAGCTTGGTGCCCGGACTCACTGAAGCTTTCTTT.

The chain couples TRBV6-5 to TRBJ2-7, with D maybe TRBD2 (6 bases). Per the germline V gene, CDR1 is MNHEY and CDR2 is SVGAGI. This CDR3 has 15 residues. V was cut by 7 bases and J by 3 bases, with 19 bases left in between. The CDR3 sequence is CASTTSGQTYYEQYF. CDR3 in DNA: TGTGCCAGCACCACCAGCGGGCAAACCTACTACGAGCAGTACTTC.